The 28 T cell receptor beta chains in this list originate from one sample, sequenced in a study of T cells in localized non-small cell lung cancer. Assay used: immunoSEQ multiplex PCR; TCRdb lists only in-frame clones, some missing. The sample carries about 24,000 clones, roughly 90% recorded once. This specimen consisted of PBMCs, obtained before any cancer treatment. The origin of the receptors is a man between 40 and 69 years old with stage II lung adenocarcinoma.

The chain recombines TRBV9 with TRBJ2-3, with 9 positions matching TRBD2. CDR1 is SGDLS, CDR2 YYNGEE, per germline. The CDR3 covers 17 residues. V shed 4 bases, J shed 5 bases, and the junction held 14 bases outside the gene matches. The CDR3 loop reads CASSPGVAGARGDTQYF. In DNA, the CDR3 is TGTGCCAGCAGCCCGGGAGTAGCGGGGGCCCGGGGAGATACGCAGTATTTT.

V and J are TRBV5-1 and TRBJ2-3, with unresolved D. Germline V lookup: CDR1 SGHRS, CDR2 YFSETQ. CDR3 size: 12 residues. V dropped 1 base and J dropped 4 bases, with 4 bases sitting between them. As DNA, the CDR3 is TGCGCCAGCAGCTTGTCCTCAGATACGCAGTATTTT. Translating gives CASSLSSDTQYF.

The chain recombines TRBV6-6 with TRBJ2-7; TRBD1 matches at 9 bases. The junction had 5 bases not matched to a gene; V was cut back by 5 bases and J by 0 bases. The CDR3 sequence is 15 residues long. CDR1 is MNHNY and CDR2 is SVGAGI in the germline V gene (reference sequence). CDR3 region: CASSPPGQGSYEQYF. The CDR3 DNA reads TGTGCCAGCAGTCCTCCGGGACAGGGCTCCTACGAGCAGTACTTC.

The chain links TRBV5-4 to TRBJ2-2; 7 nucleotides line up with TRBD2. Trimming removed 3 bases from V and 7 bases from J; junction bases left unmatched: 12. The CDR3 length is 16 residues. Germline V gene data show CDR1 as SGHNT and CDR2 as YYREEE (reference sequence). In nucleotides, the CDR3 is TGTGCCAGCAGCTCGCCTCACCGGGGGGAGGGCGGGGAGCTGTTTTTT. The encoded protein is CASSSPHRGEGGELFF. The whole variable domain, remainder taken from reference TRBV5-4 and TRBJ2-2, is ETGVTQSPTHLIKTRGQQVTLRCSSQSGHNTVSWYQQALGQGPQFIFQYYREEENGRGNFPPRFSGLQFPNYSSELNVNALELDDSALYLCASSSPHRGEGGELFFGEGSRLTVL.

This chain connects TRBV11-2 to TRBJ1-2; 9 nucleotides align to TRBD1. This CDR3 has 13 residues. J gave up 4 bases and V 5 bases, and 2 bases lay outside the gene matches. CDR1 and CDR2 from the germline V gene are SGHAT and FQNNGV. CDR3 bases: TGTGCCAGCAGCCCGACAGGGGGCTATGGCTACACCTTC. Encoded protein: CASSPTGGYGYTF.

The gene calls are TRBV18 and TRBJ1-1; D might be TRBD1 (5 bases). Trimming shortened V by 8 bases and J by 1 base, and 11 bases separated the two germline ends. Looked up from germline, CDR1 is KGHSH and CDR2 is LQKENI. CDR3 length: 13 residues. The CDR3 loop reads CASGPTENTEAFF. The CDR3 DNA reads as TGTGCCAGCGGACCGACAGAGAACACTGAAGCTTTCTTT.

V is TRBV2 and J is TRBJ2-3; 8 bases line up with TRBD2. The CDR3 has 15 residues. The ends lost 6 bases at V and 4 bases at J; junction bases unmatched: 9. Germline lookup yields CDR1 SNHLY and CDR2 FYNNEI. This CDR3 is CASRPSGSNADTQYF. The CDR3 bases are TGTGCCAGCAGACCAAGCGGGAGTAACGCAGATACGCAGTATTTT.

CDR3 DNA sequence: TGTGCCAGCAGTTACTCCCCCGGACAGGGGATATTGTGCTACGAGCAGTACTTC. It is translated as CASSYSPGQGILCYEQYF. The rearrangement joins TRBV6-7 to TRBJ2-7, with 9 bases that match TRBD1. TRBV6-7 is designated an ORF whose function remains uncertain. V shed 0 bases and J 3 bases; nucleotides not matched to a gene: 12. The CDR3 runs 18 residues.

J is TRBJ2-1 and V is TRBV5-1; the D is unclear. The CDR3 contains 15 residues. Germline-derived CDR1 and CDR2 are SGHRS and YFSETQ. V lost 6 bases and J 1 base, leaving 14 bases between the germline ends. CDR3 residues: CASTQERSSYNEQFF. The CDR3 DNA reads TGCGCCAGCACCCAGGAACGGTCTTCCTACAATGAGCAGTTCTTC.

The chain carries TRBV10-1 and TRBJ2-7, with TRBD2 matching over 13 bases. Unmatched junction bases numbered 6, after V lost 5 bases and J lost 5 bases. The germline V gene has CDR1 WNHNN and CDR2 SYGVQD (reference sequence). The CDR3 sequence is 15 residues long. The CDR3 DNA sequence: TGCGCCAGCAGTTTCGGGACTAGCGGGACCAACGAGCAGTACTTC. Residues: CASSFGTSGTNEQYF.

The V gene is TRBV30, the J gene TRBJ2-7; the D gene is possibly TRBD2 (7 bases). Germline V gene lookup returns CDR1 GTSNPN and CDR2 SVGIG (reference sequence). With 4 bases removed from V and 5 bases from J, the gap between germline ends came to 18 bases. This CDR3 spans 14 amino acids. Written as DNA, the CDR3 is TGTGCCTGGAAAGTAGGGGGGGCGGTCAACGAGCAGTACTTC. This sequence encodes CAWKVGGAVNEQYF.

This chain connects TRBV6-5 to TRBJ2-7, with TRBD2 identical over 12 bases. J was trimmed by 2 bases and V by 6 bases; bases with no gene match: 5. Germline CDR1 reads MNHEY; CDR2 reads SVGAGI. This CDR3 region has 15 residues. As DNA, the CDR3 is TGTGCCAGCAGCCGTAGACTAGCGGGGGCCTACGAGCAGTACTTC. Its translation: CASSRRLAGAYEQYF.

The J gene is TRBJ2-3, the V gene TRBV6-5; TRBD1 matches 8 bases. There are 13 residues in the CDR3. Unmatched junction bases numbered 9, after V lost 10 bases and J lost 6 bases. CDR1 is MNHEY, CDR2 SVGAGI, per germline. CDR3 sequence reads: CATRSRGRDTQYF. The CDR3 nucleotides are TGTGCCACCCGATCCAGGGGGCGGGATACGCAGTATTTT.

This clone appeared a single time. This chain links TRBV9 with TRBJ2-2; D may correspond to TRBD1 or TRBD2 (5 bases each). Germline V CDR1 and CDR2: SGDLS, YYNGEE. V was cut by 3 bases and J by 3 bases, with 12 bases left in between. This CDR3 has 15 residues. CDR3 sequence (DNA): TGTGCCAGCAGCGCTAGAGGGGCGGACACCGGGGAGCTGTTTTTT. This codes for CASSARGADTGELFF.

This chain uses TRBV6-6 with TRBJ2-7, with D possibly matching TRBD2 (5 bases). V was pared by 0 bases and J by 0 bases, with 9 bases between. This CDR3 is built from 15 residues. Per germline, CDR1 MNHNY and CDR2 SVGAGI (reference sequence). The CDR3 protein is CASSYSPGNSYEQYF. CDR3 coding DNA: TGTGCCAGCAGTTACTCACCGGGGAACTCCTACGAGCAGTACTTC.

This chain links TRBV13 with TRBJ2-1; the D is unclear. The CDR3 totals 15 residues. With 4 bases removed from V and 2 bases from J, the gap between germline ends came to 12 bases. Germline CDR1 reads PRHDT; CDR2 reads FYEKMQ (reference sequence). CDR3 nucleotide sequence: TGTGCCAGCAGCTCACGACCGACCGCCTACAATGAGCAGTTCTTC. Translated, it gives CASSSRPTAYNEQFF.

Comment on this clone: Other DNA sequences in this sample translate to the same CDR3. The CDR3 sequence is CASSQGQGAGNTIYF. Written as DNA, the CDR3 is TGTGCCAGCAGCCAGGGACAGGGGGCAGGAAACACCATATATTTT. The rearrangement joins TRBV4-2 to TRBJ1-3; TRBD1 matches 12 bases. The CDR3 is 15 amino acids. V shed 3 bases, J shed 4 bases, and the junction held 1 base outside the gene matches. CDR1 and CDR2 (germline): LGHNA, YNFKEQ.

V usage is TRBV28 and J usage is TRBJ2-7; D could derive from TRBD1 or TRBD2 (6 bases each). In germline, CDR1 is MDHEN, CDR2 SYDVKM. V lost 3 bases and J 1 base, leaving 10 bases between the germline ends. This CDR3 region has 14 residues. As DNA, the CDR3 is TGTGCCAGCAGTTTGGGGGGCGGTTCCTACGAGCAGTACTTC. Protein: CASSLGGGSYEQYF.

The V call is TRBV30, the J call TRBJ2-1; no definite D call. Trimming pared 4 bases from V and 9 bases from J, leaving 19 bases between. The CDR3 is 14 amino acids. Germline CDR1 reads GTSNPN; CDR2 reads SVGIG (reference sequence). The CDR3, as DNA: TGTGCCTGGAACGTTGCTTCCCCCGATGGTGAGCAGTTCTTC. Its protein is CAWNVASPDGEQFF.

The chain couples TRBV4-1 to TRBJ2-5, with D possibly TRBD1 on 6 matching bases. Between the trimmed V and J ends, which lost 1 base and 5 bases, there was a span of 14 bases. Germline V lookup: CDR1 MGHRA, CDR2 YSYEKL. The CDR3 sequence is 15 residues long. The CDR3 here is CASSQGIQGGETQYF. The CDR3 DNA follows: TGCGCCAGCAGCCAAGGAATACAGGGTGGGGAGACCCAGTACTTC.

This clone appeared once. The CDR3 loop reads CASSWAGTLNNGEQFF. The CDR3 DNA sequence: TGTGCCAGCAGCTGGGCCGGGACACTAAACAACGGTGAGCAGTTCTTC. The rearrangement links TRBV13 to TRBJ2-1; D is possibly TRBD1 (6 bases). This CDR3 is built from 16 residues. The ends were cut back, 4 bases at V and 9 bases at J, with 22 bases in the middle. From germline, CDR1 is PRHDT and CDR2 FYEKMQ (reference sequence).

This chain uses TRBV7-3 with TRBJ2-7; D perhaps matches TRBD2 (7 bases). The germline V and J ends were trimmed by 5 bases and 2 bases, with 19 bases remaining between them. The CDR3 totals 16 residues. Per the germline V gene, CDR1 is SGHTA and CDR2 is FQGTGA. CDR3 nucleotide sequence: TGTGCCAGCAGCCCGGGGGGCGGCCGAGGGACCTACGAGCAGTACTTC. The encoded protein is CASSPGGGRGTYEQYF.

J is TRBJ1-2 and V is TRBV27; TRBD1 might be the D (5 bases). Trimming left V 2 bases short and J 6 bases short, with 13 bases between. The CDR3 covers 14 residues. Germline-derived CDR1 and CDR2 are MNHEY and SMNVEV (reference sequence). CDR3 sequence: CASSLMGQGDGYTF. CDR3 bases: TGTGCCAGCAGTTTAATGGGGCAGGGTGATGGCTACACCTTC.

V gene TRBV4-1 combines with J gene TRBJ2-2; D may correspond to TRBD1 or TRBD2 (7 bases each). Deletions cut 1 base from V and 8 bases from J, with 23 bases between. Germline lookup yields CDR1 MGHRA and CDR2 YSYEKL. The CDR3 sequence is 18 residues long. The CDR3 is CASSQAPGGGPFGGELFF. CDR3 sequence (DNA): TGCGCCAGCAGCCAAGCCCCAGGGGGGGGCCCCTTTGGTGGGGAGCTGTTTTTT.

This clone is labeled medium-sized. V gene TRBV13 combines with J gene TRBJ2-5, with 7 bases that match TRBD2. V gave up 1 base and J gave up 4 bases; unmatched junction bases: 6. Germline V gene lookup returns CDR1 PRHDT and CDR2 FYEKMQ (reference sequence). The CDR3 has 15 amino acids. The CDR3 DNA reads as TGTGCCAGCAGCTTAGTTGGCGGGAGCCCAGAGACCCAGTACTTC. Protein sequence: CASSLVGGSPETQYF.

This chain uses TRBV18 with TRBJ1-5; the D is unclear. The V and J ends lost 2 bases and 5 bases respectively, with 13 bases between them. The CDR3 has 15 amino acids. Germline V CDR1 and CDR2: KGHSH, LQKENI. CDR3 in amino acids: CASSPRPGRDQPQHF. CDR3 coding DNA: TGTGCCAGCTCACCAAGGCCGGGGAGGGATCAGCCCCAGCATTTT.

This chain joins TRBV7-2 and TRBJ2-5; no clear D. CDR3 size: 12 residues. Germline CDR1 reads SGHTA; CDR2 reads FQGNSA. V lost 1 base, J lost 3 bases, and 3 bases lay in between. This chain's CDR3 is CASSLDKETQYF. DNA of the CDR3: TGTGCCAGCAGCTTAGATAAAGAGACCCAGTACTTC.

This clone was found once. The chain recombines TRBV10-3 with TRBJ1-4; weak D call: TRBD1 (6 bases). This CDR3 is 15 amino acids long. The V end lost 4 bases, the J end lost 3 bases, and 12 bases lay between the germline ends. Germline V gene data show CDR1 as ENHRY and CDR2 as SYGVKD. This CDR3 is CAISGLQGPNEKLFF. CDR3 DNA: TGTGCCATCAGTGGACTACAGGGACCTAATGAAAAACTGTTTTTT.